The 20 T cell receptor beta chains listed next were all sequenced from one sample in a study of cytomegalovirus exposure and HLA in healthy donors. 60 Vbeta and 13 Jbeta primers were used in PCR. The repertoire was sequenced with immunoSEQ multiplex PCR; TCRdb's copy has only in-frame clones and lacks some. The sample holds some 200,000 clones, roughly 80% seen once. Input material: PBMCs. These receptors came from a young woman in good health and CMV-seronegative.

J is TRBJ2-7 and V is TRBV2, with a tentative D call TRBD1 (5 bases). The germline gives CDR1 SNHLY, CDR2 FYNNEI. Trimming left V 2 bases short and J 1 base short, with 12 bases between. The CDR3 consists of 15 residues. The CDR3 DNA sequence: TGTGCCAGCAGTGAACCCCAGGGCCCATCCTACGAGCAGTACTTC. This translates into CASSEPQGPSYEQYF.

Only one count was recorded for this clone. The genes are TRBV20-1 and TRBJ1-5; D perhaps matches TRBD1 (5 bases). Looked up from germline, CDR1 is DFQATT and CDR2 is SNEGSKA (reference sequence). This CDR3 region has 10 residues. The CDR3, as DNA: TGCATTCGGGGGGTCCAGCCCCAGCATTTT. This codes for CIRGVQPQHF.

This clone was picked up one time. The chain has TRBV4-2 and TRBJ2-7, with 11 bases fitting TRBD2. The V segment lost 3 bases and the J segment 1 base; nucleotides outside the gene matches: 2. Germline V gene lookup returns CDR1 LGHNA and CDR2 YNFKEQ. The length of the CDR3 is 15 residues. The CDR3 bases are TGTGCCAGCAGCCAGACTAGCGGGACATCCTACGAGCAGTACTTC. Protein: CASSQTSGTSYEQYF.

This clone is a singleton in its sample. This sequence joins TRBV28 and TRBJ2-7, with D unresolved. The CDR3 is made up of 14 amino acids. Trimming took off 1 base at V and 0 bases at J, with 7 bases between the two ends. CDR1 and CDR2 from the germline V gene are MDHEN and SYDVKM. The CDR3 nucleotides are TGTGCCAGCAGTTTATCCCCGGTCTCCTACGAGCAGTACTTC. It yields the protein CASSLSPVSYEQYF.

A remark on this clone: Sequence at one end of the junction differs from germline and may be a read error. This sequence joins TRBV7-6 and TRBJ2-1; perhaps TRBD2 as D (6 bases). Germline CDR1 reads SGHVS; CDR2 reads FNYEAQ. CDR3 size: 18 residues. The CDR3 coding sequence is TGTGCCAGCAGCTTAGGGTCGACTAGTCCCCCCTCCCACAATGAGCAGTTCTTC. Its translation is CASSLGSTSPPSHNEQFF.

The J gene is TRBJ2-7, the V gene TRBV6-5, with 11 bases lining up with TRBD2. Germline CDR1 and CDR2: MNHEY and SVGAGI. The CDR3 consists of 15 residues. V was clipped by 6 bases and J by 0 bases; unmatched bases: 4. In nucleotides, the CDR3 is TGTGCCAGCAGCGAGACTAGCGGGGCCTCCTACGAGCAGTACGTC. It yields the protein CASSETSGASYEQYV.

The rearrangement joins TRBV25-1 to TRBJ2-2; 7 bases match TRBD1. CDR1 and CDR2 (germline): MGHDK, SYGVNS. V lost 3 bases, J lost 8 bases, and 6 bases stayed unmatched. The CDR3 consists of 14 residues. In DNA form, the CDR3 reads TGTGCCAGCAGTGAGTTGACAGGGCGTGGGGAGCTGTTTTTT. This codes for CASSELTGRGELFF.

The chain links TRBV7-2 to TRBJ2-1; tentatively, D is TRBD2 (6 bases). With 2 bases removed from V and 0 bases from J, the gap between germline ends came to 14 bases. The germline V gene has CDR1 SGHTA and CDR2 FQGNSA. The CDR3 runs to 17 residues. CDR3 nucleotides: TGTGCCAGCAGCTTATTGGTTAGCGGTCGCTCCTACAATGAGCAGTTCTTC. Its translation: CASSLLVSGRSYNEQFF. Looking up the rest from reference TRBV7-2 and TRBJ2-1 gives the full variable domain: GAGVSQSPSNKVTEKGKDVELRCDPISGHTALYWYRQSLGQGLEFLIYFQGNSAPDKSGLPSDRFSAERTGGSVSTLTIQRTQQEDSAVYLCASSLLVSGRSYNEQFFGPGTRLTVL.

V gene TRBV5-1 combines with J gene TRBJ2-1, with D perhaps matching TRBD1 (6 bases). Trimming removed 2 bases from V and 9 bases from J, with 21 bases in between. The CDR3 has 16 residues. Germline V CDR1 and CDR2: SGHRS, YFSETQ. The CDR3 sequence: CASSLSSTGLLVEQFF. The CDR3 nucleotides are TGCGCCAGCAGCTTAAGTTCCACAGGGCTTCTGGTTGAGCAGTTCTTC.

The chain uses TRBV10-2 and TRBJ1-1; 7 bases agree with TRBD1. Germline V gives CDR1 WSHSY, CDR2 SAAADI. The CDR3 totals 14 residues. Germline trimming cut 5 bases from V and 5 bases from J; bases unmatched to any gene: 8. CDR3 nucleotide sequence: TGCGCCAGCAGTCCTGACAGGGAGGTTACTGAAGCTTTCTTT. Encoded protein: CASSPDREVTEAFF.

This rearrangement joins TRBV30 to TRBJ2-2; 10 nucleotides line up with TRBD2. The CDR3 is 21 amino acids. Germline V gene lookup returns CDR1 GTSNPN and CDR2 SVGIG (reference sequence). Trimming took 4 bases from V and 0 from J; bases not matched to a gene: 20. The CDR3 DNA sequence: TGTGCCTGGAACTACAGGGCACTAGCGGGAAGGATAGCTACGAACACCGGGGAGCTGTTTTTT. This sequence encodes CAWNYRALAGRIATNTGELFF.

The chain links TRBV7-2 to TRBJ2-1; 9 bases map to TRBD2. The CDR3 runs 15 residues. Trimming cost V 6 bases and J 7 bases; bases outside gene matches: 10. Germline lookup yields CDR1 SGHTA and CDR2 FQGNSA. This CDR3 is CASSPLAGARNEQFF. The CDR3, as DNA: TGTGCCAGCAGTCCCTTAGCGGGAGCAAGGAATGAGCAGTTCTTC.

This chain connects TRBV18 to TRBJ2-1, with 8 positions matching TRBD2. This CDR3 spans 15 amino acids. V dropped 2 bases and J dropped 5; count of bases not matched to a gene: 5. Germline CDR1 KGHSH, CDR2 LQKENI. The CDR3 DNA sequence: TGTGCCAGCTCACCATCAAGCGGGAGTAACAATGAGCAGTTCTTC. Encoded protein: CASSPSSGSNNEQFF.

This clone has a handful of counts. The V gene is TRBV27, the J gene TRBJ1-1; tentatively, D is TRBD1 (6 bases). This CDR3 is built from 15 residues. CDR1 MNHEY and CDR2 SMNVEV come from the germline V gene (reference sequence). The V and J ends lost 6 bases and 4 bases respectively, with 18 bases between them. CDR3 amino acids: CASRHHNRVSTEAFF. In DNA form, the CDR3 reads TGTGCCAGCAGACACCACAACAGGGTGAGCACTGAAGCTTTCTTT.

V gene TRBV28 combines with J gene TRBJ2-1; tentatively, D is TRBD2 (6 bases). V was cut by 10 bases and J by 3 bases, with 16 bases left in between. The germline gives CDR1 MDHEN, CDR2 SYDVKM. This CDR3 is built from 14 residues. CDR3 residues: CATRLAGYYNEQFF. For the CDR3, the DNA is TGTGCCACCCGGCTCGCGGGGTACTACAATGAGCAGTTCTTC.

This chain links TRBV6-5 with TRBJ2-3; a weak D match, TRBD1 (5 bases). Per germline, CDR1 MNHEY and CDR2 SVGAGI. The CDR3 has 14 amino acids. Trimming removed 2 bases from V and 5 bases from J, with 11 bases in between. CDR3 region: CASSYRAGQDTQYF. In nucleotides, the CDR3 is TGTGCCAGCAGTTACAGGGCAGGGCAAGATACGCAGTATTTT.

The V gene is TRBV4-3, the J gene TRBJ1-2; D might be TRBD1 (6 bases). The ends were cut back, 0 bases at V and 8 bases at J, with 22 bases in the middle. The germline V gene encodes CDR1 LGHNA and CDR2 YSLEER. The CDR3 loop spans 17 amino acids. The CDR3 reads CASSQDKRGGYSTGYTF. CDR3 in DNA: TGCGCCAGCAGCCAAGATAAACGAGGGGGTTACTCCACGGGCTACACCTTC.

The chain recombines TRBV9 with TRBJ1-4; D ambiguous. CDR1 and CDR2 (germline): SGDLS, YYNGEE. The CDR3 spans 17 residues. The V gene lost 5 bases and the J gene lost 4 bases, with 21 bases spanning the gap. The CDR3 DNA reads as TGTGCCAGCAGTTCTACCTCCAATCCGGGAGGTAATGAAAAACTGTTTTTT. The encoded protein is CASSSTSNPGGNEKLFF.

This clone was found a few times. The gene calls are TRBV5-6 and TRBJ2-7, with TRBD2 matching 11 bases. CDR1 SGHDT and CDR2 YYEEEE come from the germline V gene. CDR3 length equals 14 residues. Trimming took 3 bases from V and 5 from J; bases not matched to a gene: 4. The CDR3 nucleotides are TGTGCCAGCAGCTGGGGGACTAGCGGCCACGAGCAGTACGTC. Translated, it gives CASSWGTSGHEQYV.

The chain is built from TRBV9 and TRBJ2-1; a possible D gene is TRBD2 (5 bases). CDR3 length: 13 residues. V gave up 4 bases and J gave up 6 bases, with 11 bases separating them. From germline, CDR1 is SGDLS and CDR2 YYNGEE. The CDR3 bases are TGTGCCAGCAGCCTCGGACTGCGCAATGAGCAGTTCTTC. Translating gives CASSLGLRNEQFF.